The 32 T cell receptor beta chains presented below share a single source sample, sequenced in a study of T cell responses to AZD1222 COVID-19 vaccine (dated by TCRdb to the early 2020s). The time point label on this specimen signifies: baseline before first vaccination. Libraries were built with the immunoSEQ multiplex PCR assay. As stored in TCRdb, this immuneACCESS dataset retains in-frame rearrangements with V and J assigned. A fraction of the clones does not appear; measured against another copy, unresolved V genes explain less than half of the discrepancy, and the remainder lacks a known reason. This sample gives 130,000 to 150,000 clones in total; around 91% of them show up just once. The ten largest clonotypes hold 5.2% of the sample. The material was peripheral blood, obtained on day 0 of AZD1222 vaccination. The origin of the receptors is an adult in good health.

The V gene is TRBV19, the J gene TRBJ1-6; the match to TRBD1 covers 9 bases. Germline trimming cut 6 bases from V and 12 bases from J; bases unmatched to any gene: 9. From germline, CDR1 is LNHDA and CDR2 SQIVND (reference sequence). The CDR3 contains 14 residues. The CDR3 DNA sequence: TGTGCCAGTAGCCCGGGACAGGGCTTACTACCCCTCCACTTT. The encoded protein is CASSPGQGLLPLHF.

V is TRBV6-2 or TRBV6-3 and J is TRBJ2-6; the D gene is possibly TRBD1 (9 bases). The CDR3 length is 24 residues. The germline V and J ends were trimmed by 6 bases and 2 bases, with 38 bases remaining between them. Germline-derived CDR1 and CDR2 are MNHEY and SVGEGT. CDR3 bases: TGTGCCAGCAGCCCGGACAGGGGAGGTAGCGGGACCTACCATGGGAATACTGGGGCCAACGTCCTGACTTTC. Translation gives CASSPDRGGSGTYHGNTGANVLTF.

This rearrangement joins TRBV12-3 or TRBV12-4 to TRBJ1-2; D might be TRBD1 (6 bases). CDR3 length: 13 amino acids. Trimming stripped 5 bases from V and 4 bases from J, with 11 bases between. This CDR3 is CASSPRGSYGYTF. The DNA for the CDR3 is TGTGCCAGCAGTCCGAGGGGGTCCTATGGCTACACCTTC.

The CDR3: CASSETGEHSPLHF. In DNA form, the CDR3 reads TGTGCCAGCAGCGAGACAGGGGAACATTCACCCCTCCACTTT. This chain uses TRBV6-5 with TRBJ1-6; 8 bases are a match to TRBD1. V lost 6 bases and J lost 8; bases outside the gene matches: 6. The CDR3 is 14 amino acids. Germline CDR1 reads MNHEY; CDR2 reads SVGAGI.

Only one count was recorded for this clone. V gene TRBV4-3 combines with J gene TRBJ2-7; perhaps TRBD1 as D (7 bases). The germline V gene has CDR1 LGHNA and CDR2 YSLEER. The germline V and J ends were trimmed by 4 bases and 0 bases, with 10 bases remaining between them. The CDR3 runs to 14 residues. CDR3 in DNA: TGCGCCAGCAGCCCAGGGGGGTTCTCCTACGAGCAGTACTTC. Amino acids: CASSPGGFSYEQYF.

The chain joins TRBV19 to TRBJ1-2, with 8 bases fitting TRBD1. CDR1 is LNHDA, CDR2 SQIVND, per germline (reference sequence). The trim removed 2 bases at V and 4 bases at J, leaving 9 bases unmatched. This CDR3 is built from 16 residues. CDR3 nucleotide sequence: TGTGCCAGTAGTATACGGACAGGGAGTTCTTTCTATGGCTACACCTTC. It encodes CASSIRTGSSFYGYTF.

The V and J genes are TRBV5-1 and TRBJ2-7; 7 positions match TRBD1. With V trimmed by 0 bases and J by 5 bases, 5 bases remained unmatched. CDR1 and CDR2 from the germline V gene are SGHRS and YFSETQ. The CDR3 has 14 residues. As DNA, the CDR3 is TGCGCCAGCAGCTTGGGCCAGGGGGTCGACGAGCAGTACTTC. Translated: CASSLGQGVDEQYF.

V gene TRBV29-1 combines with J gene TRBJ1-1; TRBD1 matches at 9 bases. This CDR3 region has 13 residues. CDR1 is SQVTM, CDR2 ANQGSEA, per germline. With 8 bases clipped from V and 5 bases from J, the junction kept 9 bases outside the gene matches. The CDR3 loop reads CSITRDRVTEAFF. The CDR3 DNA follows: TGCAGCATAACCCGGGACAGGGTAACTGAAGCTTTCTTT.

In this sample, this clone turned up once. The chain carries TRBV5-6 and TRBJ1-2; no clear D. Trimming pared 4 bases from V and 4 bases from J, leaving 14 bases between. The CDR3 runs to 14 residues. Germline CDR1 reads SGHDT; CDR2 reads YYEEEE. CDR3 loop: CASSPGDSLYGYTF. Written as DNA, the CDR3 is TGTGCCAGCAGCCCTGGCGATTCGCTCTATGGCTACACCTTC.

This sequence joins TRBV29-1 and TRBJ2-7; D may be TRBD2 (6 bases). Germline lookup yields CDR1 SQVTM and CDR2 ANQGSEA. V gave up 4 bases and J gave up 1 base, with 11 bases separating them. CDR3 size: 13 residues. CDR3 nucleotides: TGCAGCGTTGTGGGGACTGATTCCTACGAGCAGTACTTC. Translation: CSVVGTDSYEQYF.

The chain carries TRBV6-2 or TRBV6-3 and TRBJ1-2, with D unclear. The germline gives CDR1 MNHEY, CDR2 SVGEGT. V was cut by 3 bases and J by 0 bases, with 8 bases left in between. The CDR3 spans 14 residues. The CDR3 loop reads CASSYLGSNYGYTF. CDR3 in DNA: TGTGCCAGCAGTTATTTGGGCTCTAACTATGGCTACACCTTC.

The V and J genes are TRBV29-1 and TRBJ2-1; 7 bases fit TRBD2. The CDR3 contains 12 residues. Germline V CDR1 and CDR2: SQVTM, ANQGSEA. The junction had 5 bases not matched to a gene; V was cut back by 2 bases and J by 10 bases. The CDR3 coding sequence is TGCAGCGTTGAAACGGGGGGTGAGGAGCAGTTCTTC. Amino acids: CSVETGGEEQFF.

The chain employs TRBV28 and TRBJ1-1, with 7 bases lining up with TRBD1. V shed 9 bases and J 10 bases; nucleotides not matched to a gene: 14. This CDR3 has 13 amino acids. Looked up from germline, CDR1 is MDHEN and CDR2 is SYDVKM. The CDR3 loop reads CASFPTGRGSAFF. CDR3 coding DNA: TGTGCCAGTTTCCCGACAGGGAGAGGCTCAGCTTTCTTT.

The CDR3 region has the DNA TGTGCCAGCAGCGACAGGGGTATCACCGGGGAGCTGTTTTTT. The encoded protein is CASSDRGITGELFF. The gene calls are TRBV6-2 or TRBV6-3 and TRBJ2-2; 8 bases map to TRBD1. Germline CDR1 MNHEY, CDR2 SVGEGT. V lost 6 bases to trimming and J lost 4 bases; unmatched junction nucleotides: 4. The CDR3 loop spans 14 amino acids.

The chain uses TRBV2 and TRBJ1-1; no clear D. Trimming pared 7 bases from V and 5 bases from J, leaving 17 bases between. Per germline, CDR1 SNHLY and CDR2 FYNNEI. This CDR3 is 14 amino acids long. CDR3 DNA sequence: TGTGCCAGCATCGTACAGCCCTCGGGGACTGAAGCTTTCTTT. Amino acids: CASIVQPSGTEAFF.

V usage is TRBV18 and J usage is TRBJ2-1, with 10 bases lining up with TRBD2. The V segment lost 4 bases and the J segment 3 bases; nucleotides outside the gene matches: 6. The CDR3 runs 16 residues. Germline CDR1 KGHSH, CDR2 LQKENI. The CDR3 DNA reads TGTGCCAGCTCACTGCAGGGACTAGCGCACTACAATGAGCAGTTCTTC. Translated: CASSLQGLAHYNEQFF.

This rearrangement joins TRBV7-9 to TRBJ2-7; a weak D match, TRBD2 (5 bases). Between the trimmed V and J ends, which lost 1 base and 6 bases, there was a span of 7 bases. The germline gives CDR1 SEHNR, CDR2 FQNEAQ (reference sequence). The CDR3 has 12 amino acids. The CDR3 reads CASSLGGREQYF. The DNA of the CDR3 is TGTGCCAGCAGCTTAGGAGGGCGCGAGCAGTACTTC.

CDR3 region: CASSTTRGLFF. For the CDR3, the DNA is TGTGCCAGCAGTACCACAAGGGGACTGTTTTTT. J is TRBJ1-4 and V is TRBV28; TRBD1 is a possible D gene (5 bases). This CDR3 contains 11 residues. Germline V gene sequence: CDR1 MDHEN, CDR2 SYDVKM. Trimming removed 5 bases from V and 13 bases from J, with 11 bases in between.

V usage is TRBV13 and J usage is TRBJ1-6, with TRBD1 matching 7 bases. This CDR3 contains 14 residues. V lost 4 bases, J lost 6 bases, and 3 bases stayed unmatched. Germline V gene data show CDR1 as PRHDT and CDR2 as FYEKMQ (reference sequence). CDR3 DNA: TGTGCCAGCAGCTCGACAGGGACTAATTCACCCCTCCACTTT. Protein: CASSSTGTNSPLHF. Full variable domain (remainder filled in from reference TRBV13 and TRBJ1-6): AAGVIQSPRHLIKEKRETATLKCYPIPRHDTVYWYQQGPGQDPQFLISFYEKMQSDKGSIPDRFSAQQFSDYHSELNMSSLELGDSALYFCASSSTGTNSPLHFGNGTRLTVT.

This clone was found a few times. This chain connects TRBV11-2 to TRBJ1-4, with D possibly TRBD1 on 5 matching bases. Germline V CDR1 and CDR2: SGHAT, FQNNGV. V gave up 4 bases and J gave up 7 bases, with 13 bases separating them. The CDR3 sequence is 14 residues long. The CDR3 sequence: CASSWDDGAEKLFF. CDR3 DNA sequence: TGTGCCAGCAGCTGGGACGATGGGGCTGAAAAACTGTTTTTT.

This rearrangement joins TRBV28 to TRBJ2-3, with a possible D match to TRBD2 (5 bases). This CDR3 is built from 15 residues. Trimming shortened V by 6 bases and J by 3 bases, and 16 bases separated the two germline ends. Germline-derived CDR1 and CDR2 are MDHEN and SYDVKM. CDR3 bases: TGTGCCAGCAGCTTGGCGGGCGGGCTGACAGATACGCAGTATTTT. Amino acids: CASSLAGGLTDTQYF.

This clone was picked up a small number of times. This chain joins TRBV4-3 and TRBJ1-2; D possibly corresponds to TRBD1 (6 bases). Between the trimmed V and J ends, which lost 0 bases and 5 bases, there was a span of 19 bases. The CDR3 consists of 17 residues. CDR1 is LGHNA, CDR2 YSLEER, per germline. The CDR3 region is CASSQDRRVAGAYGYTF. The CDR3 DNA reads TGCGCCAGCAGCCAAGATCGTAGGGTTGCGGGGGCTTATGGCTACACCTTC.

This rearrangement joins TRBV18 to TRBJ1-1, with D possibly TRBD1 on 6 matching bases. The CDR3 is 13 amino acids. The ends were cut back, 4 bases at V and 1 base at J, with 7 bases in the middle. In germline, CDR1 is KGHSH, CDR2 LQKENI. The CDR3 DNA reads TGTGCCAGCTCACAACAGGGGAACACTGAAGCTTTCTTT. It specifies CASSQQGNTEAFF.

V and J are TRBV6-6 and TRBJ1-1; D gene unclear. The germline gives CDR1 MNHNY, CDR2 SVGAGI (reference sequence). The V gene lost 7 bases and the J gene lost 1 base, with 19 bases spanning the gap. This CDR3 has 16 residues. The CDR3, as DNA: TGTGCCAGCATAGTCGGGCGGATCTCCTCGAACACTGAAGCTTTCTTT. Translated, it gives CASIVGRISSNTEAFF.

The rearrangement joins TRBV6-1 to TRBJ1-4, with D possibly being TRBD1 (5 bases). Germline V gives CDR1 MNHNS, CDR2 SASEGT. CDR3 size: 14 residues. V was shortened by 1 base and J by 7 bases, with 10 bases between the two germline ends. The CDR3 nucleotides are TGTGCCAGCAGTGAAGGGCAGGGCGGTGAAAAACTGTTTTTT. Residues: CASSEGQGGEKLFF.

Only a few counts were recorded for this clone. The rearrangement links TRBV6-5 to TRBJ2-7; D not certain. This CDR3 has 15 amino acids. Germline CDR1 reads MNHEY; CDR2 reads SVGAGI. The V gene lost 2 bases and the J gene lost 4 bases, with 15 bases spanning the gap. The CDR3 DNA follows: TGTGCCAGCAGTTACCTACAGTCCAGTTTTTACGAGCAGTACTTC. Encoded protein: CASSYLQSSFYEQYF.

This clone was seen a single time. The chain uses TRBV27 and TRBJ2-3; perhaps D is TRBD1 or TRBD2 (7 bases each). Germline assignment: CDR1 MNHEY and CDR2 SMNVEV (reference sequence). The CDR3 length is 14 residues. Trimming removed 4 bases at V and 4 bases at J, with 12 bases between. The CDR3 DNA sequence: TGTGCCAGCAGTTGGGAGGGGGCCTCAGATACGCAGTATTTT. Translation gives CASSWEGASDTQYF.

The chain's CDR3 is CASSANLGQASYEQYF. The CDR3 DNA reads TGTGCCAGTAGTGCGAATTTGGGACAGGCTTCCTACGAGCAGTACTTC. The J gene is TRBJ2-7, the V gene TRBV19, with 8 bases matching TRBD1. The V and J ends lost 5 bases and 1 base, in that order; junction bases with no gene match: 10. The germline V gene encodes CDR1 LNHDA and CDR2 SQIVND (reference sequence). The CDR3 has 16 amino acids.

The CDR3: CASSEAGYTDTQYF. CDR3 DNA sequence: TGTGCCAGCAGTGAAGCGGGATACACAGATACGCAGTATTTT. The rearrangement joins TRBV6-1 to TRBJ2-3; no firm D call. The ends were cut back, 0 bases at V and 2 bases at J, with 6 bases in the middle. Germline V CDR1 and CDR2: MNHNS, SASEGT. The CDR3 loop spans 14 amino acids.

J is TRBJ1-6 and V is TRBV4-1, with TRBD1 as a possible D gene (5 bases). This CDR3 spans 17 amino acids. The V end lost 2 bases, the J end lost 0 bases, and 11 bases lay between the germline ends. The germline V gene has CDR1 MGHRA and CDR2 YSYEKL. The CDR3 is CASSQTGALSYNSPLHF. The CDR3 nucleotides are TGCGCCAGCAGCCAAACAGGAGCCCTCTCCTATAATTCACCCCTCCACTTT.

The rearrangement links TRBV15 to TRBJ1-1; D is perhaps TRBD1 (6 bases). Germline values: CDR1 LNHNV, CDR2 YYDKDF (reference sequence). V was clipped by 3 bases and J by 1 base, with 9 bases between them. CDR3 size: 14 residues. The DNA of the CDR3 is TGTGCCACCAGCAGTATGACAGGGAACACTGAAGCTTTCTTT. Protein product: CATSSMTGNTEAFF.

The chain carries TRBV27 and TRBJ1-4, with TRBD1 matching 9 bases. V was clipped by 6 bases and J by 8 bases; unmatched bases: 7. Germline V lookup: CDR1 MNHEY, CDR2 SMNVEV (reference sequence). The CDR3 loop spans 14 amino acids. The CDR3 coding sequence is TGTGCCAGCAGGGGACAGGGTAGTTGGGAAAAACTGTTTTTT. Translated, it gives CASRGQGSWEKLFF.